This TCR beta chain was documented in a study of blood T cell repertoires in COVID-19. As for the study in general: Sources were T cells, B-cell-depleted T cells, or PBMCs; the material itself was cDNA or gDNA.

Sequencing used immunoSEQ multiplex PCR; TCRdb keeps in-frame clones, though not all of them. The repertoire consists of some 510,000 clones, with over 75% occurring once and the leading ten covering around 1.9%. This clone was counted a single time. Clinical history reported by participants formed the basis on which cohorts were assigned. Recovered Cohort 3 donors showed two negative PCRs, clearance, or symptom resolution. Per germline, CDR1 SGHVS and CDR2 FNYEAQ. Losses at the gene ends were 5 bases for V and 4 bases for J; bases not matched to a gene: 14. This CDR3 contains 17 residues. The chain combines TRBV7-6 with TRBJ2-1; the match to TRBD2 covers 7 bases. The receptor comes from a woman aged 40 to 50 who had recovered from COVID-19. The sequenced material came from PBMCs or T cells enriched from blood (not recorded which). CDR3 coding DNA: TGTGCCAGCAGCACGATGACTAGCCCTAACCTATACAATGAGCAGTTCTTC. Amino acids: CASSTMTSPNLYNEQFF.